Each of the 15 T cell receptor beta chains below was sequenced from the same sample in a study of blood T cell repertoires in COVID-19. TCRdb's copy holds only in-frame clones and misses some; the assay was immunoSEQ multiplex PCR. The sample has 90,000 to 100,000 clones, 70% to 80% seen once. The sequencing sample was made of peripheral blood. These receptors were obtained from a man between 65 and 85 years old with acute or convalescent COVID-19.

CDR3 coding DNA: TGTGCCAGCAGCCCCCCCGGGTCCCTCGAGCAGTACTTC. Encoded protein: CASSPPGSLEQYF. V is TRBV9 and J is TRBJ2-7; no definite D call. Trimming removed 4 bases at V and 6 bases at J, with 14 bases between. This CDR3 is built from 13 residues. CDR1 and CDR2 (germline): SGDLS, YYNGEE. Together with reference TRBV9 and TRBJ2-7, the CDR3 gives the full variable domain: DSGVTQTPKHLITATGQRVTLRCSPRSGDLSVYWYQQSLDQGLQFLIQYYNGEERAKGNILERFSAQQFPDLHSELNLSSLELGDSALYFCASSPPGSLEQYFGPGTRLTVT.

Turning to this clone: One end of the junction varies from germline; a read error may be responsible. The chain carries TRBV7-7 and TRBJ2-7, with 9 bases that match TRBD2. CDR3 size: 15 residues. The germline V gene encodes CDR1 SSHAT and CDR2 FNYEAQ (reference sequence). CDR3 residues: CASSLRAGGTYEQYF. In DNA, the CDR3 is TGTGCTAGCAGCTTAAGAGCGGGAGGTACCTACGAGCAGTACTTC.

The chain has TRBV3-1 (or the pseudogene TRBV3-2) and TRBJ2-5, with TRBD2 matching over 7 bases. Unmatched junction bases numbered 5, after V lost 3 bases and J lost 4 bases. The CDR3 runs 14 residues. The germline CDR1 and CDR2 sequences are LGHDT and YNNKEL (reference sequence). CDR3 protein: CASSQGGGGETQYF. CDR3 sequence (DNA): TGTGCCAGCAGCCAGGGGGGGGGTGGAGAGACCCAGTACTTC.

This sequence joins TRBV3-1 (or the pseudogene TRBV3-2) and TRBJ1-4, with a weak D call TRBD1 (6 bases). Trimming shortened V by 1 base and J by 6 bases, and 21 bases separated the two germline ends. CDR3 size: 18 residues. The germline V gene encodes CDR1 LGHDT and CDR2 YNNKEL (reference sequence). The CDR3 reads CASSQAWGQARNYEKLFF. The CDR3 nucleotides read TGTGCCAGCAGCCAAGCATGGGGGCAGGCCCGCAACTATGAAAAACTGTTTTTT.

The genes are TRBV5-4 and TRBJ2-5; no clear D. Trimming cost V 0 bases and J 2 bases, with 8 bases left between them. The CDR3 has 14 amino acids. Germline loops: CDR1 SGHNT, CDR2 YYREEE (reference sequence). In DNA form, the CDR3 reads TGTGCCAGCAGCTTGGGGCAGACTCAAGAGACCCAGTACTTC. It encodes CASSLGQTQETQYF.

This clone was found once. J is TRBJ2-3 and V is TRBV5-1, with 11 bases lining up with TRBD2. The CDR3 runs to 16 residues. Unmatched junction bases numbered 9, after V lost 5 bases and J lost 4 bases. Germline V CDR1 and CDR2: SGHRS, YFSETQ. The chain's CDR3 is CASSITLAGGADTQYF. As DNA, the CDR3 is TGCGCCAGCAGTATTACTCTAGCGGGAGGCGCAGATACGCAGTATTTT.

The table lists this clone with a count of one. CDR3 coding DNA: TGCGCCAGCAGCTTAGTGCCAGAAATGCAGGACACTGAAGCTTTCTTT. Translated, it gives CASSLVPEMQDTEAFF. The chain carries TRBV5-1 and TRBJ1-1, with D uncertain. V gave up 2 bases and J gave up 3 bases, with 17 bases separating them. In germline, CDR1 is SGHRS, CDR2 YFSETQ. The CDR3 is 16 amino acids. The complete variable domain, with remaining parts taken from reference TRBV5-1 and TRBJ1-1, reads KAGVTQTPRYLIKTRGQQVTLSCSPISGHRSVSWYQQTPGQGLQFLFEYFSETQRNKGNFPGRFSGRQFSNSRSEMNVSTLELGDSALYLCASSLVPEMQDTEAFFGQGTRLTVV.

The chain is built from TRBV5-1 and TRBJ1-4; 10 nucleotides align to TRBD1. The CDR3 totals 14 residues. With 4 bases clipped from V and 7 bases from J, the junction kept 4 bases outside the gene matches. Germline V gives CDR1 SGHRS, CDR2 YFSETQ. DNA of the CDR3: TGCGCCAGCAGCCCCGGGACAGGGGCTGAAAAACTGTTTTTT. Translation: CASSPGTGAEKLFF.

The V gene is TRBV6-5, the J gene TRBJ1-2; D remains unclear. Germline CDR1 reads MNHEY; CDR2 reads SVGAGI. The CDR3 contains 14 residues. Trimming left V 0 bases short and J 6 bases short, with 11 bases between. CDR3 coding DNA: TGTGCCAGCAGTTACTCGCGAACTGAGGATGGCTACACCTTC. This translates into CASSYSRTEDGYTF.

The CDR3 sequence is CASGRTGPHEAFF. In DNA form, the CDR3 reads TGTGCTAGTGGTAGGACAGGTCCCCATGAAGCTTTCTTT. The J gene is TRBJ1-1, the V gene TRBV12-5, with 7 bases fitting TRBD1. CDR1 is LGHNT and CDR2 is FRNRAP in the germline V gene. J was trimmed by 7 bases and V by 5 bases; bases with no gene match: 7. This CDR3 contains 13 residues.

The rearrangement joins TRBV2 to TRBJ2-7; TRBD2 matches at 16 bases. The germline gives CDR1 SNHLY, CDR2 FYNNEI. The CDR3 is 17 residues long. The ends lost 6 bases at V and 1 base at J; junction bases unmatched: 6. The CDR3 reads CASRKGLAGGESYEQYF. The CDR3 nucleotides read TGTGCCAGCAGAAAGGGACTAGCGGGAGGGGAGTCCTACGAGCAGTACTTC.

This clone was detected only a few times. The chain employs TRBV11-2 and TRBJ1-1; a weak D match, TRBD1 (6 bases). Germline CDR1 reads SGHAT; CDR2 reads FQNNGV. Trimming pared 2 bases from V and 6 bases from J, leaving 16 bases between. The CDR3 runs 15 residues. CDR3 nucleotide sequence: TGTGCCAGCAGCTTAATTGCAGGGGCACATTCTGAAGCTTTCTTT. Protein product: CASSLIAGAHSEAFF. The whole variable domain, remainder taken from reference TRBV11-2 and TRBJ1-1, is EAGVAQSPRYKIIEKRQSVAFWCNPISGHATLYWYQQILGQGPKLLIQFQNNGVVDDSQLPKDRFSAERLKGVDSTLKIQPAKLEDSAVYLCASSLIAGAHSEAFFGQGTRLTVV.

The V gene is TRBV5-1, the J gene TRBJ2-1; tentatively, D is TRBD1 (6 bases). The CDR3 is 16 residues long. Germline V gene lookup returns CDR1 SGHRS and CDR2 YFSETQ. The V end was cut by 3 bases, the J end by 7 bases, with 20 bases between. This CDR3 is CASSSNPQGLGNEQFF. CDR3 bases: TGCGCCAGCAGCTCAAACCCTCAGGGGCTAGGGAATGAGCAGTTCTTC.

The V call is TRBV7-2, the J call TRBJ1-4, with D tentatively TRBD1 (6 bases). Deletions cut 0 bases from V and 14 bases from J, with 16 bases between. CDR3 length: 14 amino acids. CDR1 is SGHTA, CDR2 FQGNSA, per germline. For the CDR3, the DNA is TGTGCCAGCAGCTTAGCGCAGGGGCCCCCCGCCCTGTTTTTT. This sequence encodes CASSLAQGPPALFF.

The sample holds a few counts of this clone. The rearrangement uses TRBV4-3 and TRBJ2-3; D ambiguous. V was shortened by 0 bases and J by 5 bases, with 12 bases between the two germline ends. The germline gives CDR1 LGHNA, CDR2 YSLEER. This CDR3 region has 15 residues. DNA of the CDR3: TGCGCCAGCAGCCAAGAAAATTTAGCCTTAGATACGCAGTATTTT. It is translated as CASSQENLALDTQYF.